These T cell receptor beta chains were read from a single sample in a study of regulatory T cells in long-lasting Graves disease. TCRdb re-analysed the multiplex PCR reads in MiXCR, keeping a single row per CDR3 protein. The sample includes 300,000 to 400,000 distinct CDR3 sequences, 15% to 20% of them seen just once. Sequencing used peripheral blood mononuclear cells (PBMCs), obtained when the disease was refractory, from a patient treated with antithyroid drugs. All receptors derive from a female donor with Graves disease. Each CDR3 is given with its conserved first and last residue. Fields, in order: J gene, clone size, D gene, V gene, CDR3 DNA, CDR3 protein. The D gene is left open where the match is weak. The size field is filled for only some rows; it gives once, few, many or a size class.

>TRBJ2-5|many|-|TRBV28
TGTGCCAGCAGTTTGGAGGGGTTGGGCCCAGAGACCCAGTACTTC
CASSLEGLGPETQYF
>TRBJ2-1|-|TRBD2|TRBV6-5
TGTGCCAGCAGTTACTCTTCTAGCGGGGGGAATGAGCAGTTCTTC
CASSYSSSGGNEQFF
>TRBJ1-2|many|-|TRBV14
TGTGCCAGCAGCCAACGCAGGGTTGGCGGCTACACCTTC
CASSQRRVGGYTF
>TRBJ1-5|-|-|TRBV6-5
TGTGCCAGCAGTTACGTGTGGAGGGATGCCTCCAATCAGCCCCAGCATTTT
CASSYVWRDASNQPQHF
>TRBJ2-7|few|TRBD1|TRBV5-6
TGTGCCAGCACCGCGACAGGGGGCGGGTACGAGCAGTACTTC
CASTATGGGYEQYF
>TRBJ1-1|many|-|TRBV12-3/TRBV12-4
TGTGCCAGCAGATCCCCCGGGGGAGGGAGCACTGAAGCTTTCTTT
CASRSPGGGSTEAFF
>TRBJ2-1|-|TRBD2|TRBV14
TGTGCCAGCAGCCTTTTTGCGGGGGGACCACAGTTCTTC
CASSLFAGGPQFF
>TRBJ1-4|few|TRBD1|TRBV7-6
TGTGCCAGCAGCCAGGGACAGGGGGCGCGGACTAATGAAAAACTGTTTTTT
CASSQGQGARTNEKLFF
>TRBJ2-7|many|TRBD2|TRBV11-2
TGTGCCAGCAGCCTGGGACTAGCGGGAGTGCACGAGCAGTACTTC
CASSLGLAGVHEQYF
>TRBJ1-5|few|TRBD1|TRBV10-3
TGTGCCATCAGTGAGTTCCAGGACAGGTATCAGCCCCAGCATTTT
CAISEFQDRYQPQHF
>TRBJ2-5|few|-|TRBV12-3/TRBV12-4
TGTGCCAGCAGTTTGCGGGCCCCGCTCCGAGAGACCCAGTACTTC
CASSLRAPLRETQYF
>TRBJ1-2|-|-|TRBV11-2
TGTGCCAGCAGCTTTACCCGGGACACTAAAAACCGGGACTATGGCTACACCTTC
CASSFTRDTKNRDYGYTF
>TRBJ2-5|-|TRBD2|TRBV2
TGTGCCAGCAGTTATCTCGGACTAGGGCAAGAGACCCAGTACTTC
CASSYLGLGQETQYF